This T cell receptor (beta chain) came from a study of post-analysis software for immune sequencing data (dated by TCRdb to the mid-2010s). As for the study more broadly: Disease courses on record covered relapsing-remitting, secondary progressive and progressive-relapsing multiple sclerosis, though some patients had no subtype annotation. The patient repertoires were compared against roughly 12 previously published healthy control repertoires obtained from donors aged 6 to 25 years. A subset of samples was prepared in parallel using single-end sample barcoding, then pooled and co-amplified after Illumina adapter ligation. The investigation overall reported the following: Direct clustering with F measure revealed strong co-clustering of samples prepared in the same batch, which led to a batch-effect correction. Roughly 5 TRBV segments, including TRBV5-6, TRBV5-1 and TRBV20-1, were significantly more frequent in patients than controls. The control group was slightly older than the multiple sclerosis patient group. Significantly lower normalized Chao1 diversity was found in multiple sclerosis patients than in controls, suggesting substantial peripheral T-cell clonal expansion.

The library was obtained by PCR. For sequencing, an Illumina HiSeq 2500 was employed. To reduce PCR and sequencing biases, unique molecular identifiers were incorporated into the TCR beta cDNA libraries. Some 500,000 cDNA molecules were obtained for every 1 to 10 million input T cells, so each molecule roughly corresponded to one T cell. The patient libraries were prepared and sequenced using the same protocol as the earlier healthy control dataset. Samples belonging to the same batch were prepared together, multiplexed and sequenced on a shared HiSeq lane. Under the source paper's analysis protocol: MIGEC was used to process the raw barcoded reads, and molecular identifier groups with only a single read were discarded before consensus assembly and CDR3 extraction. VDJtools was used for post-analysis of the clonotype tables, and diversity was normalized by down-sampling every dataset to the size of the smallest sample. In repertoire overlap clustering, CDR3 amino acid sequences, but not nucleotide sequences, were matched to correct batch-related cross-sample contamination. TCRdb took the public reads, trimmed them with fastp at Q25, ran MiXCR for clone calling and kept in-frame beta chains. Each CDR3 protein appears once, grouped with its most common genes and DNA. The V and J calls shown here were made by TCRdb, not taken from the authors' results. The sample includes about half a million distinct CDR3 sequences, with less than 40% observed a single time. Around 6.1% of the sample goes to the ten largest clones.

Points on this clonotype: Its target antigen remains unknown. No base quality values were provided; no much bigger clone lies one nucleotide off.

The CDR3 contains 17 residues, cysteine and phenylalanine counted. Just the 51-base CDR3 DNA is kept, in frame starting at base 1. The junction shows trimming of 2 bases on V and 4 bases on J, and the gene matches do not reach 11 bases of it. To demonstrate the VDJtools post-analysis software, the study profiled TCR beta repertoires from the peripheral blood of about 13 young patients with multiple sclerosis. Multiple sclerosis patients were children and adolescents aged about 6 to 15 years. The sequence was obtained from a girl under 18 with multiple sclerosis. The sequence is built from TRBV12-3 or TRBV12-4 and TRBJ1-2, and 9 junctional nucleotides match TRBD1. The sample comprised blood. The DNA sequence is as follows: TGTGCCAGCAGTTTATGGGGAAAGGGACAGGGAAGCTATGGCTACACCTTC. Its coded protein is CASSLWGKGQGSYGYTF.